Shown below are 16 T cell receptor beta chains from a single sample sequenced in a study of blood T cell repertoires in COVID-19. Using immunoSEQ multiplex PCR, the repertoire was profiled, and TCRdb retains in-frame clones only, with some absent. The data hold approximately 220,000 clones, with 80% to 90% observed a single time. Sequencing was carried out using PBMCs or T cells enriched from blood (not recorded which). These receptors were obtained from a man aged 30-40 years who had recovered from COVID-19.

V and J are TRBV10-3 and TRBJ2-3, with D perhaps matching TRBD2 (6 bases). Trimming removed 4 bases at V and 5 bases at J, with 7 bases between. The CDR3 is made up of 12 amino acids. Germline V gene data show CDR1 as ENHRY and CDR2 as SYGVKD. For the CDR3, the DNA is TGTGCCATCAGTGTCGGGGGAGATACGCAGTATTTT. Translating it yields CAISVGGDTQYF.

This clone was detected once. The V gene is TRBV4-2, the J gene TRBJ2-1; 7 nucleotides line up with TRBD2. The J segment lost 8 bases and the V segment lost 2 bases, leaving 6 bases of the junction unmatched. This CDR3 is built from 14 residues. Germline CDR1 is LGHNA and CDR2 is YNFKEQ. The CDR3 bases are TGTGCCAGCAGCCAATCCAGACTAGCAGATGAGCAGTTCTTC. Its protein is CASSQSRLADEQFF.

The V and J genes are TRBV13 and TRBJ2-1; 10 nucleotides align to TRBD2. With V trimmed by 3 bases and J by 9 bases, 5 bases remained unmatched. The germline CDR1 and CDR2 sequences are PRHDT and FYEKMQ (reference sequence). This CDR3 region has 14 residues. CDR3 coding DNA: TGTGCCAGCAGCTTGGAGCGGGGGGGAGGTGAGCAGTTCTTC. Amino acid sequence: CASSLERGGGEQFF.

V and J are TRBV18 and TRBJ1-6, with D perhaps TRBD1 (6 bases). Trimming cost V 3 bases and J 12 bases, with 18 bases left between them. CDR1 and CDR2 (germline): KGHSH, LQKENI. This CDR3 comprises 15 residues. CDR3 sequence (DNA): TGTGCCAGCTCACCGTCACAGGGTACAATTCAACCCCTCCACTTT. This translates into CASSPSQGTIQPLHF.

The rearrangement uses TRBV7-8 and TRBJ1-5, with 8 bases that match TRBD1. Germline values: CDR1 SGHVS, CDR2 FQNEAQ. CDR3 length: 14 amino acids. Losses at the gene ends were 4 bases for V and 3 bases for J; bases not matched to a gene: 2. The chain's CDR3 is CASSWDRNNQPQHF. In DNA form, the CDR3 reads TGTGCCAGCAGCTGGGACAGGAACAATCAGCCCCAGCATTTT. Complete variable domain (other parts from reference TRBV7-8 and TRBJ1-5): GAGVSQSPRYKVAKRGQDVALRCDPISGHVSLFWYQQALGQGPEFLTYFQNEAQLDKSGLPSDRFFAERPEGSVSTLKIQRTQQEDSAVYLCASSWDRNNQPQHFGDGTRLSIL.

The chain couples TRBV5-1 to TRBJ2-3; weak D call: TRBD2 (5 bases). V was trimmed by 4 bases and J by 3 bases, leaving 6 bases between them. The CDR3 extends over 12 amino acids. The germline V gene has CDR1 SGHRS and CDR2 YFSETQ. Here the CDR3 DNA reads TGCGCCAGCAGCACGGGGACAGATACGCAGTATTTT. Translated, it gives CASSTGTDTQYF.

The rearrangement links TRBV5-4 to TRBJ2-7; D uncertain. V lost 0 bases and J lost 5, with 9 bases in between. CDR1 is SGHNT, CDR2 YYREEE, per germline (reference sequence). This CDR3 region has 13 residues. The CDR3 protein is CASSLGSRDEQYF. For the CDR3, the DNA is TGTGCCAGCAGCTTGGGTTCGAGAGACGAGCAGTACTTC.

The chain links TRBV5-1 to TRBJ1-1; D is perhaps TRBD1 (5 bases). The V end was cut by 0 bases, the J end by 1 base, with 10 bases between. The CDR3 length is 15 residues. Germline lookup yields CDR1 SGHRS and CDR2 YFSETQ. CDR3 DNA: TGCGCCAGCAGCTTGGTCTCAGGGCCGAACACTGAAGCTTTCTTT. Protein product: CASSLVSGPNTEAFF.

The chain links TRBV5-1 to TRBJ1-6, with 8 nucleotides matching TRBD1. The CDR3 length is 16 residues. Germline CDR1 SGHRS, CDR2 YFSETQ. The trim removed 2 bases at V and 0 bases at J, leaving 1 base unmatched. The CDR3 is CASSLQGGSYNSPLHF. The CDR3 bases are TGCGCCAGCAGCTTACAGGGGGGCTCCTATAATTCACCCCTCCACTTT.

The chain carries TRBV7-9 and TRBJ1-3, with 10 bases identical to TRBD1. CDR1 is SEHNR and CDR2 is FQNEAQ in the germline V gene (reference sequence). The CDR3 runs to 14 residues. V lost 5 bases, J lost 9 bases, and 7 bases stayed unmatched. The chain's CDR3 is CASSPDRGKGTIYF. DNA for the CDR3: TGTGCCAGCAGCCCGGACAGGGGGAAGGGCACCATATATTTT.

The V gene is TRBV14, the J gene TRBJ1-1, with D possibly matching TRBD1 (6 bases). This CDR3 has 13 amino acids. The germline V gene has CDR1 SGHDN and CDR2 FVKESK. Trimming pared 1 base from V and 8 bases from J, leaving 11 bases between. This CDR3 reads CASSQGWTVEAFF. The DNA for the CDR3 is TGTGCCAGCAGCCAAGGATGGACAGTAGAAGCTTTCTTT.

The rearrangement joins TRBV5-4 to TRBJ2-3; 7 bases match TRBD1. The trim removed 1 base at V and 4 bases at J, leaving 12 bases unmatched. The CDR3 runs to 17 residues. Per the germline V gene, CDR1 is SGHNT and CDR2 is YYREEE (reference sequence). The DNA of the CDR3 is TGTGCCAGCAGCTTGTCTAACAGGGGAGCGTTATCAGATACGCAGTATTTT. Translation: CASSLSNRGALSDTQYF. Using reference TRBV5-4 and TRBJ2-3 for the parts outside the CDR3, the full variable domain is ETGVTQSPTHLIKTRGQQVTLRCSSQSGHNTVSWYQQALGQGPQFIFQYYREEENGRGNFPPRFSGLQFPNYSSELNVNALELDDSALYLCASSLSNRGALSDTQYFGPGTRLTVL.

This chain links TRBV19 with TRBJ1-5; 7 nucleotides match TRBD1. Germline V gene data show CDR1 as LNHDA and CDR2 as SQIVND (reference sequence). The junction had 7 bases not matched to a gene; V was cut back by 4 bases and J by 7 bases. The CDR3 consists of 14 residues. CDR3 sequence reads: CASSTRQGVQPQHF. CDR3 nucleotides: TGTGCCAGTAGTACCCGACAGGGCGTACAGCCCCAGCATTTT.

This chain uses TRBV28 with TRBJ1-2, with D possibly TRBD1 on 5 matching bases. The germline gives CDR1 MDHEN, CDR2 SYDVKM. The CDR3 spans 16 residues. V was pared by 7 bases and J by 0 bases, with 18 bases between. In nucleotides, the CDR3 is TGTGCCAGCAACGTTGGGGGGACCGTGACTAACTATGGCTACACCTTC. Translating it yields CASNVGGTVTNYGYTF.

The chain uses TRBV19 and TRBJ1-6, with D unresolved. CDR1 and CDR2 (germline): LNHDA, SQIVND (reference sequence). Trimming pared 0 bases from V and 6 bases from J, leaving 9 bases between. The CDR3 contains 15 residues. CDR3 bases: TGTGCCAGTAGTATAGAGGCACAGTTTAATTCACCCCTCCACTTT. Its protein product is CASSIEAQFNSPLHF.

The genes are TRBV11-2 and TRBJ2-3; TRBD1 matches 10 bases. The CDR3 runs 15 residues. V dropped 1 base and J dropped 4; count of bases not matched to a gene: 2. The germline gives CDR1 SGHAT, CDR2 FQNNGV. This CDR3 reads CASSLVTGGADTQYF. The CDR3 DNA sequence: TGTGCCAGCAGCTTAGTGACAGGGGGCGCAGATACGCAGTATTTT.